The 3 T cell receptor beta chains below come from one sample, sequenced in a study of T cell repertoires in cytomegalovirus infection. TCRdb passed the reads through MiXCR, listing each CDR3 protein once. Here the sample spans around 210,000 distinct CDR3 sequences, 6% to 8% being singletons. The sequenced sample consisted of PBMCs. Source of these receptors: a human donor in good health (CMV status not recorded). Some clones in this sample may be carry-over from other donors' samples.

At least ten counts were recorded for this clonotype. V gene TRBV4-2 combines with J gene TRBJ2-5; 8 bases line up with TRBD2. This CDR3 region has 16 residues. V dropped 6 bases and J dropped 7; count of bases not matched to a gene: 16. Germline lookup yields CDR1 LGHNA and CDR2 YNFKEQ. The CDR3 sequence is CASSPSSGGAAGTQYF. The CDR3 region has the DNA TGTGCCAGCAGTCCTTCCAGCGGGGGCGCCGCGGGGACCCAGTACTTC.

There are a few counts of this clonotype. The chain carries TRBV11-3 and TRBJ2-3; no firm D call. Trimming removed 4 bases at V and 6 bases at J, with 8 bases between. CDR3 size: 12 residues. Germline values: CDR1 SGHNT, CDR2 YENEEA. DNA of the CDR3: TGTGCCAGCAGCTCGTCCCTGGATACGCAGTATTTT. Its protein product is CASSSSLDTQYF.

This clonotype was detected many times. The CDR3 spells CSVEGRRGYTF. The CDR3 nucleotides are TGCAGCGTTGAAGGTAGACGGGGCTACACCTTC. The rearrangement links TRBV29-1 to TRBJ1-2; D remains ambiguous. Germline V CDR1 and CDR2: SQVTM, ANQGSEA. The V gene lost 1 base and the J gene lost 8 bases, with 8 bases spanning the gap. The CDR3 spans 11 residues.